This T cell receptor beta chain was found in a study of T cells in localized non-small cell lung cancer. Using immunoSEQ multiplex PCR, the repertoire was profiled, and TCRdb retains in-frame clones only, with some absent. The sample gives roughly 38,000 clones, 86% of which show up once; roughly 5.4% is in the top ten. Sample: peripheral blood mononuclear cells, taken before any cancer treatment. The receptor comes from a male donor aged 60 or over with stage II lung adenocarcinoma.

The CDR3 spells CASSERQGYFAGELFF. As DNA, the CDR3 is TGTGCCAGCAGTGAAAGACAGGGATATTTTGCCGGGGAGCTGTTTTTT. The chain carries TRBV6-1 and TRBJ2-2; TRBD1 matches at 7 bases. Germline loops: CDR1 MNHNS, CDR2 SASEGT. This CDR3 is built from 16 residues. The V gene end was trimmed by 2 bases and the J gene end by 6 bases; junction bases not matched to a gene: 9.